This T cell receptor beta chain comes out of a study of molecular identifiers for immune sequencing clone quantification. Bulk TCR library preparation followed previously described methods with listed TCR primers. TCRdb reprocessed the PCR reads with MiXCR, giving one entry per CDR3 protein. In the table there are about 510,000 distinct CDR3 sequences, roughly a fifth of which are singletons. This clonotype showed up just once. Its antigen is unknown. This could be a read error, since a much larger clone is one nucleotide away. When naive CD8 T cells were sorted, they were gated as CD8+CD4-CCR7+CD45RA+. Overall study findings and caveats: Beyond 20 RNA copies, clones held over 99% of effector molecules, compared with under 1% in naive cells.

Sequences were obtained from naive CD8+ T cells from blood, with Jurkat cell RNA spiked in. Subset: FACS-sorted CD8+CD4-CCR7+CD45RA+ naive T cells. This TCR was sampled from a human donor in good health. Some libraries in this study had Jurkat cell RNA spiked in.

The CDR3, as DNA: TGTGCCAGCAGCTTGGGTCCAGGTTGGAGCACTGAAGCTTTCTTT. This gives the protein CASSLGPGWSTEAFF. This sequence joins TRBV5-3 and TRBJ1-1; D unclear. TRBV5-3 is an open reading frame whose function is uncertain. CDR3 length: 15 amino acids.